These 10 T cell receptor beta chains were all obtained from the same sample, sequenced in a study of cytomegalovirus exposure and HLA in healthy donors. Both 60 Vbeta primers and 13 Jbeta primers went into the PCR. TCRdb keeps only in-frame clones here, not all; method: immunoSEQ multiplex PCR. The data hold 55,000 to 65,000 clones, with 60% to 80% observed a single time. The sample taken for sequencing was PBMCs. The source of these receptors is a woman between 35 and 50 years old in good health and CMV-seropositive.

The rearrangement joins TRBV5-6 to TRBJ1-3; D perhaps matches TRBD1 (5 bases). Trimming removed 5 bases from V and 7 bases from J, with 13 bases in between. Germline-derived CDR1 and CDR2 are SGHDT and YYEEEE. The CDR3 length is 13 residues. The CDR3 DNA reads TGTGCCAGCAGGTCGGACATAATTAACACCATATATTTT. This sequence encodes CASRSDIINTIYF.

The V gene is TRBV14, the J gene TRBJ2-3, with no clear D. This CDR3 region has 17 residues. Trimming removed 0 bases at V and 0 bases at J, with 13 bases between. Germline V gene sequence: CDR1 SGHDN, CDR2 FVKESK. DNA for the CDR3: TGTGCCAGCAGCCAAGACGAGAGGTTACCTAGCACAGATACGCAGTATTTT. Amino acid sequence: CASSQDERLPSTDTQYF.

CDR3: CASSPTRGPGAEAFF. The CDR3 DNA reads TGTGCCAGCAGCCCAACCAGAGGCCCAGGGGCTGAAGCTTTCTTT. This sequence joins TRBV5-6 and TRBJ1-1; the D gene is possibly TRBD1 (6 bases). There are 15 residues in the CDR3. Per germline, CDR1 SGHDT and CDR2 YYEEEE. V lost 4 bases and J 6 bases, leaving 19 bases between the germline ends.

Comments on this clone: One end of the junction varies from germline; a read error may be responsible. The chain couples TRBV30 to TRBJ2-4; tentatively, D is TRBD1 (5 bases). Germline V lookup: CDR1 GTSNPN, CDR2 SVGIG (reference sequence). CDR3 length equals 12 residues. The CDR3 spells CAVDRAKNSQYF. The CDR3 DNA follows: TGTGCCGTCGACAGAGCCAAAAACAGTCAGTACTTC.

As concerns this clone: Other nucleotide sequences in the sample specify the same CDR3. The V gene is TRBV19, the J gene TRBJ2-7; 9 bases line up with TRBD1. The germline V gene encodes CDR1 LNHDA and CDR2 SQIVND (reference sequence). The CDR3 runs to 14 residues. The trim removed 4 bases at V and 4 bases at J, leaving 5 bases unmatched. CDR3 DNA sequence: TGTGCCAGTAGTAAAGGGACAGGGAGTTACGAGCAGTACTTC. Protein sequence: CASSKGTGSYEQYF.

This chain uses TRBV5-1 with TRBJ2-7, with 10 bases matching TRBD1. With 4 bases clipped from V and 2 bases from J, the junction kept 12 bases outside the gene matches. This CDR3 has 17 residues. Germline CDR1 is SGHRS and CDR2 is YFSETQ. The CDR3 DNA is TGCGCCAGCAGCCGGTACTCGGGACAGGGGATAACCTACGAGCAGTACTTC. Translated, it gives CASSRYSGQGITYEQYF.

The rearrangement joins TRBV10-2 to TRBJ2-2; D is perhaps TRBD2 (6 bases). Trimming pared 4 bases from V and 3 bases from J, leaving 12 bases between. Germline CDR1 WSHSY, CDR2 SAAADI. The CDR3 runs to 15 residues. The CDR3 coding sequence is TGCGCCAGCAGTGGGCCGGGACTCTACACCGGGGAGCTGTTTTTT. Amino acids: CASSGPGLYTGELFF.

The rearrangement uses TRBV27 and TRBJ2-7; 8 bases align to TRBD2. V lost 2 bases, J lost 0 bases, and 3 bases stayed unmatched. Germline V gene sequence: CDR1 MNHEY, CDR2 SMNVEV (reference sequence). The CDR3 has 15 amino acids. This CDR3 is CASSLRAGGSYEQYF. The CDR3 DNA is TGTGCCAGCAGTTTAAGGGCGGGGGGCTCCTACGAGCAGTACTTC.

CDR3 in DNA: TGTGCCAGTAGTATATACCGGGAAGATCAGCCCCAGCATTTT. Translated, it gives CASSIYREDQPQHF. The chain recombines TRBV19 with TRBJ1-5, with D unclear. CDR1 LNHDA and CDR2 SQIVND come from the germline V gene (reference sequence). V shed 2 bases and J shed 5 bases, with 10 bases lying between them. This CDR3 contains 14 residues.

The chain is built from TRBV6-5 and TRBJ2-7; the match to TRBD1 covers 7 bases. The CDR3 covers 13 residues. The J segment lost 3 bases and the V segment lost 6 bases, leaving 5 bases of the junction unmatched. Germline V gene sequence: CDR1 MNHEY, CDR2 SVGAGI. CDR3 DNA sequence: TGTGCCAGCAGGACAGGGAATCTCTACGAGCAGTACTTC. Its translation: CASRTGNLYEQYF.